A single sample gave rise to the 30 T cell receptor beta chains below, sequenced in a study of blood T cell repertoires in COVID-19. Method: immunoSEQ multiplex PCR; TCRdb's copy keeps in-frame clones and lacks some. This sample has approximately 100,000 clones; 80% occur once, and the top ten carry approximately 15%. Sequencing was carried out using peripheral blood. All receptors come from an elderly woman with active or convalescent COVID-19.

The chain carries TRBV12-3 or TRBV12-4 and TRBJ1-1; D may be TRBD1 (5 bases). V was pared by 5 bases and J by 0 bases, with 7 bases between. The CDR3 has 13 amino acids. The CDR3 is CASSRQMNTEAFF. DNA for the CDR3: TGTGCCAGCAGTAGACAGATGAACACTGAAGCTTTCTTT.

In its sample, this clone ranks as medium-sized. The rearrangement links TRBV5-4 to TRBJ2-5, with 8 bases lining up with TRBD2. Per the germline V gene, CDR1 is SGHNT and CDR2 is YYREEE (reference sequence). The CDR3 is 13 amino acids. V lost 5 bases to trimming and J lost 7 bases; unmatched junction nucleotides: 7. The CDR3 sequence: CASRPSGQGTQYF. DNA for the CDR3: TGTGCCAGCAGACCTAGCGGGCAGGGGACCCAGTACTTC.

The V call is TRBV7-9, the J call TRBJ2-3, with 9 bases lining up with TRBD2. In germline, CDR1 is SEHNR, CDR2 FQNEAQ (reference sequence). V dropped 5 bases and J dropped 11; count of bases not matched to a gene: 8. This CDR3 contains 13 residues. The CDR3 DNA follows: TGTGCCAGCAGCATAAGCGGGGGGTCGTTGCAGTATTTT. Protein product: CASSISGGSLQYF.

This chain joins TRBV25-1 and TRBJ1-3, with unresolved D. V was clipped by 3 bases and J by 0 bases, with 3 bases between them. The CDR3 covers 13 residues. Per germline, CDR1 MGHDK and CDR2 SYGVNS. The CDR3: CASSDISGNTIYF. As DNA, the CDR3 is TGTGCCAGCAGTGACATCTCTGGAAACACCATATATTTT.

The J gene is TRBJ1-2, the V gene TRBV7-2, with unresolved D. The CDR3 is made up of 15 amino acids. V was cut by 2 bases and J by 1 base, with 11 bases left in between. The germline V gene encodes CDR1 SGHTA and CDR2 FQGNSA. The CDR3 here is CASSLTGIFNYGYTF. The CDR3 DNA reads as TGTGCCAGCAGCTTAACCGGGATTTTTAACTATGGCTACACCTTC.

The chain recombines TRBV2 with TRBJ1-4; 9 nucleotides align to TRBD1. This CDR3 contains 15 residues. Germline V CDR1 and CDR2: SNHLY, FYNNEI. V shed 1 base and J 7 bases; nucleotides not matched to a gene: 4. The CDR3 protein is CASSEVGTGTEKLFF. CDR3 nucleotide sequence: TGTGCCAGCAGTGAAGTGGGGACAGGGACTGAAAAACTGTTTTTT.

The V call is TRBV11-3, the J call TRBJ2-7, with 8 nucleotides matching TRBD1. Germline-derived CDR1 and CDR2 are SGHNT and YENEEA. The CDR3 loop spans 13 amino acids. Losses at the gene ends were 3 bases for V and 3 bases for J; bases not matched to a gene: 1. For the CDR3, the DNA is TGTGCCAGCAGCTTGGACAGGGACTACGAGCAGTACTTC. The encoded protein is CASSLDRDYEQYF.

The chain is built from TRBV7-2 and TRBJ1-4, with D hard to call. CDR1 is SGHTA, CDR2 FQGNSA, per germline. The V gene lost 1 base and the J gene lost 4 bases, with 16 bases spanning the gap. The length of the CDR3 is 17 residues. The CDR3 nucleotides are TGTGCCAGCAGCTTAGTATTTTTGGGAGCTGGTAATGAAAAACTGTTTTTT. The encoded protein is CASSLVFLGAGNEKLFF.

CDR3 DNA sequence: TGTGCCAGCAGCTTGGCCGACAGACACCAAGAGACCCAGTACTTC. Protein: CASSLADRHQETQYF. V is TRBV5-8 and J is TRBJ2-5, with a weak D call TRBD1 (5 bases). The CDR3 covers 15 residues. Germline CDR1 is SGHTS and CDR2 is YDEGEE. Trimming removed 0 bases from V and 0 bases from J, with 9 bases in between.

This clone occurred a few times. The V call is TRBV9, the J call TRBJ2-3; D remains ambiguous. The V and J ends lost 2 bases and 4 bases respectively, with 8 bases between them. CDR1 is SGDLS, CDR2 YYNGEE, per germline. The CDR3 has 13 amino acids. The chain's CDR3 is CASSVVVADTQYF. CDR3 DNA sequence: TGTGCCAGCAGCGTCGTAGTCGCAGATACGCAGTATTTT.

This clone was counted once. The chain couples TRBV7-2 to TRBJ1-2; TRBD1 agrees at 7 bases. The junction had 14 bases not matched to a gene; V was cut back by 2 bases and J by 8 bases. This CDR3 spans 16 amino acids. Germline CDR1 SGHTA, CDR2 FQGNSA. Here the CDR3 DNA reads TGTGCCAGCAGCTTAACCCCGACGACAGGGCAAGAGGGCTACACCTTC. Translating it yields CASSLTPTTGQEGYTF.

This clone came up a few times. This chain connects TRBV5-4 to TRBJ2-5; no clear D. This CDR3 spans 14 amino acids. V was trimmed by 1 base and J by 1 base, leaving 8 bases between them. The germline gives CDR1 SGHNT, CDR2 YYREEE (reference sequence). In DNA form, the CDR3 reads TGTGCCAGCAGCTTGCGGTCCGGCCAAGAGACCCAGTACTTC. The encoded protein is CASSLRSGQETQYF.

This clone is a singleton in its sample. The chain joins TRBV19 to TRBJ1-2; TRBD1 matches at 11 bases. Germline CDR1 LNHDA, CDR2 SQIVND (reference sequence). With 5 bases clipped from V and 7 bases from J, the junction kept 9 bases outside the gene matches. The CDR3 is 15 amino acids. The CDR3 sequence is CASSPQRTGGFGYTF. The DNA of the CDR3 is TGTGCCAGTAGTCCCCAACGGACAGGGGGCTTTGGCTACACCTTC.

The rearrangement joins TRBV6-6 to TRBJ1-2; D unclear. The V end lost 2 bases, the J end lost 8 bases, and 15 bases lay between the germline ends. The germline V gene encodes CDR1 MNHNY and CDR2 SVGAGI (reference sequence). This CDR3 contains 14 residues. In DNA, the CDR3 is TGTGCCAGCAGTTACGTCATCATCGGGTACGGCTACACCTTC. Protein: CASSYVIIGYGYTF.

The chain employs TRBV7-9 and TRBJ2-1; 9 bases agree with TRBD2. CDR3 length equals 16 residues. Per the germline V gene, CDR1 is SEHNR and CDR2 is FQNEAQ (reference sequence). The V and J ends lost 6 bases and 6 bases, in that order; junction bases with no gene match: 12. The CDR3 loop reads CASRFGPGLAGNEQFF. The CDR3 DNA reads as TGTGCCAGCAGGTTTGGACCGGGACTAGCTGGCAATGAGCAGTTCTTC.

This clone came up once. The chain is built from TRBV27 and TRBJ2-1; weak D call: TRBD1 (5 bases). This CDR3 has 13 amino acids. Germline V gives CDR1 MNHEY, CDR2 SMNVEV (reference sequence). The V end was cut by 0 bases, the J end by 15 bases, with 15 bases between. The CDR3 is CASSLSSGALWFF. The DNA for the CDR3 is TGTGCCAGCAGTTTATCGTCTGGGGCCCTCTGGTTCTTC.

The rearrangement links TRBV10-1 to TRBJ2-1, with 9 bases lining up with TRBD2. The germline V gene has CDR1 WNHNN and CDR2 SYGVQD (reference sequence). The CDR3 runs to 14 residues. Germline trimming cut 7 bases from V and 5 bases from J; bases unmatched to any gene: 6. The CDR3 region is CASISGGTDNEQFF. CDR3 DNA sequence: TGCGCCAGCATCAGCGGGGGGACTGACAATGAGCAGTTCTTC.

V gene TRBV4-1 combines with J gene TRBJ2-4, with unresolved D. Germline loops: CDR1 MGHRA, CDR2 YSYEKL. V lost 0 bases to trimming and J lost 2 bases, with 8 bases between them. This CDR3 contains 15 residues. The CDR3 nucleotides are TGCGCCAGCAGCCAAGATGCAGGTTCCAAAAACATTCAGTACTTC. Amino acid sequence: CASSQDAGSKNIQYF.

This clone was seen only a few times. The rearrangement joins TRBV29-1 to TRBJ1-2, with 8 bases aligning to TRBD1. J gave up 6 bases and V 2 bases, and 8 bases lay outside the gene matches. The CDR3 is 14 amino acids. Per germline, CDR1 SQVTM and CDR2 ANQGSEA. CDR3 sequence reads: CSVEPQGAAHGYTF. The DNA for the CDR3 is TGCAGCGTTGAACCTCAGGGGGCTGCCCATGGCTACACCTTC.

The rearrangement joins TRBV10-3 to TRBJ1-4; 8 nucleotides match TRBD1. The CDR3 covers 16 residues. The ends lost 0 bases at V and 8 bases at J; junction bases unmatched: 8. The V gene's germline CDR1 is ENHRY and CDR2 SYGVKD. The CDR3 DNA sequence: TGTGCCATCAGTGAGTCTACAGGGGGAGGACGGGAAAAACTGTTTTTT. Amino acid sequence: CAISESTGGGREKLFF.

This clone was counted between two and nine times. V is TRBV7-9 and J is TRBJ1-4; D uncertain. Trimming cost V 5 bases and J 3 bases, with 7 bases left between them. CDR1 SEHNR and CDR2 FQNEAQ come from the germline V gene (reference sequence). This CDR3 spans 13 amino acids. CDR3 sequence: CASSRGANEKLFF. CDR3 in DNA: TGTGCCAGCAGCCGGGGAGCTAATGAAAAACTGTTTTTT.

The CDR3 spells CATSRDNQGQGRYTF. Here the CDR3 DNA reads TGTGCCACCAGCAGAGATAATCAGGGACAGGGACGCTACACCTTC. The chain links TRBV15 to TRBJ1-2, with 9 bases fitting TRBD1. The V gene end was trimmed by 0 bases and the J gene end by 9 bases; junction bases not matched to a gene: 8. The CDR3 totals 15 residues. Germline V gene sequence: CDR1 LNHNV, CDR2 YYDKDF (reference sequence).

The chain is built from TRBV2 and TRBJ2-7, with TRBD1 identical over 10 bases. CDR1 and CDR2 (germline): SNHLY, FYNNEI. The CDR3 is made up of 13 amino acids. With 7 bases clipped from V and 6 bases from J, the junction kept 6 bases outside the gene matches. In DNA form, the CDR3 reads TGTGCCAGCACGGCGACAGGGGGCCGCGAGCAGTACTTC. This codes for CASTATGGREQYF.

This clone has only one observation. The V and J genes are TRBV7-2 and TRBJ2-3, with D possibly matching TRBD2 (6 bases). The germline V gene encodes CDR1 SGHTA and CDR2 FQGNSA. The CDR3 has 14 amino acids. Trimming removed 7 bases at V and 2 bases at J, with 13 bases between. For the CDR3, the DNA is TGTGCCAGCACCTGGGACTCCAACACAGATACGCAGTATTTT. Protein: CASTWDSNTDTQYF.

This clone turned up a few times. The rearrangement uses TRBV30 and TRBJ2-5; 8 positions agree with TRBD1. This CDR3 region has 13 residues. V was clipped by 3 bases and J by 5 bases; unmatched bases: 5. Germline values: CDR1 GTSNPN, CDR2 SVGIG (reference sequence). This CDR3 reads CAWRTGVGETQYF. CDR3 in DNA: TGTGCCTGGAGGACAGGGGTGGGGGAGACCCAGTACTTC.

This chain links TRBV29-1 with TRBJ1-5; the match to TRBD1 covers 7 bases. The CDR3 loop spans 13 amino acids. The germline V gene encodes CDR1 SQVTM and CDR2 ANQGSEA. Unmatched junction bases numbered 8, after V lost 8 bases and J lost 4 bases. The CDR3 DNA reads TGCAGCATTGCCGGGACAGCTAATCAGCCCCAGCATTTT. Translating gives CSIAGTANQPQHF.

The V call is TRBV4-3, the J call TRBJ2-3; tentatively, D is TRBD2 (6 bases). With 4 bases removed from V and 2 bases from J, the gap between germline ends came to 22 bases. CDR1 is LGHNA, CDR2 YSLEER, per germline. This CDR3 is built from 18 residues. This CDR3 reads CASSLGYRASALTDTQYF. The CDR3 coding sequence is TGCGCCAGCAGCCTTGGATATAGGGCTAGCGCCCTCACAGATACGCAGTATTTT.

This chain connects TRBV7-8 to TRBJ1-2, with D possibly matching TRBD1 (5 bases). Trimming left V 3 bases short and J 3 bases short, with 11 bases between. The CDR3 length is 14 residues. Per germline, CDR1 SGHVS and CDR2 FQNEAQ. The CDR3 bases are TGTGCCAGCAGCTTGGGGGGGATGGACTATGGCTACACCTTC. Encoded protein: CASSLGGMDYGYTF.

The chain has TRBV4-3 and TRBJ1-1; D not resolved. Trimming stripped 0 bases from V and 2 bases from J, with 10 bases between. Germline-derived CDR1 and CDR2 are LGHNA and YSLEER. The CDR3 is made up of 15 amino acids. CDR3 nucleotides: TGCGCCAGCAGCCAAGATCGGGGAGTAAACACTGAAGCTTTCTTT. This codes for CASSQDRGVNTEAFF.

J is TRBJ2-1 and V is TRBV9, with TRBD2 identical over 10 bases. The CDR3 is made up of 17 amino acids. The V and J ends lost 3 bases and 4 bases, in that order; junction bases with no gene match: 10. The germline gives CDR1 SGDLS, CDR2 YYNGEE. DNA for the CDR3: TGTGCCAGCAGCGCGAGACCCACTAGCGGGAATTACAATGAGCAGTTCTTC. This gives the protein CASSARPTSGNYNEQFF.